Sequencing of this T cell receptor (beta chain) was carried out in a study of blood T cell repertoires in COVID-19. Across the study: Researchers got acute and convalescent COVID-19 samples from the United States, Italy and Spain. In each case, the material was cDNA or gDNA derived from T cells, B-cell-depleted T cells, or PBMCs.

The table came from immunoSEQ multiplex PCR; TCRdb's copy has only in-frame clones and leaves some out. The sample has around 40,000 clones; 70% to 90% are singletons. The germline V gene encodes CDR1 LGHNA and CDR2 YNFKEQ. This CDR3 is built from 15 residues. Trimming cost V 3 bases and J 5 bases, with 15 bases left between them. The source material was peripheral blood. The chain couples TRBV4-2 to TRBJ2-3, with D possibly matching TRBD2 (5 bases). The origin of this receptor is a man aged 55 to 70 with COVID-19, enrolled during active disease. The CDR3 loop is CASSQDLRSGDTQYF. The DNA for the CDR3 is TGTGCCAGCAGCCAGGACCTCCGGAGCGGAGATACGCAGTATTTT.